This record concerns one T cell receptor (beta chain) sequence. The sample is drawn from a study of blood T cells in healthy people across ages. Study overall: There was about one barcoded beta molecule captured by template switching per two T cells.

CDR3 length equals 16 residues. The J segment lost 2 bases and the V segment lost 5 bases, leaving 10 bases of the junction unmatched. Germline V lookup: CDR1 MDHEN, CDR2 SYDVKM. Next came a second PCR, run for roughly 6 to 11 cycles, which used a sample-barcoded 5' primer along with a J-beta primer mix. TCRdb fed the 5' RACE reads into MiXCR, producing one record per CDR3 protein. Of some 710,000 distinct CDR3 sequences in the sample, 22% were seen once. The chain uses TRBV28 and TRBJ2-3; 7 positions agree with TRBD2. Source material: blood. The receptor's source is a man between 70 and 80 years old in good health. CDR3 coding DNA: TGTGCCAGCAGTAACTTAGCGGGCGCCACCACAGATACGCAGTATTTT. It translates to CASSNLAGATTDTQYF.